Presented here are 27 T cell receptor beta chains from one specimen sequenced in a study of blood T cells in healthy people across ages. Using a J-beta primer mix together with a sample-barcoded 5' primer, a second PCR was run for about 7 to 12 cycles. TCRdb passed the 5' RACE reads through MiXCR, listing each CDR3 protein once. Among over a million distinct CDR3 sequences listed, less than 50% were seen once. Sequencing was performed on blood. The origin of the receptors is a woman aged 60 to 75 in good health.

The chain couples TRBV24-1 to TRBJ2-5; D unclear. Looked up from germline, CDR1 is KGHDR and CDR2 is SFDVKD. Trimming stripped 5 bases from V and 7 bases from J, with 13 bases between. The CDR3 sequence is 13 residues long. As DNA, the CDR3 is TGTGCCACCAGTGGGCCTTCCGGCGGGACCCAGTACTTC. It translates to CATSGPSGGTQYF.

This sequence joins TRBV20-1 and TRBJ2-5, with a tentative D call TRBD2 (5 bases). V was shortened by 0 bases and J by 3 bases, with 14 bases between the two germline ends. Germline V CDR1 and CDR2: DFQATT, SNEGSKA (reference sequence). The CDR3 extends over 15 amino acids. The CDR3 region has the DNA TGCAGTGCTAGAGATGGGGAGCCCTGGGAAGAGACCCAGTACTTC. As protein: CSARDGEPWEETQYF.

The rearrangement joins TRBV14 to TRBJ1-4; 8 bases fit TRBD1. Germline assignment: CDR1 SGHDN and CDR2 FVKESK. The V and J ends lost 5 bases and 5 bases, in that order; junction bases with no gene match: 10. The CDR3 consists of 16 residues. This chain's CDR3 is CASSGRQGLANEKLFF. CDR3 DNA sequence: TGTGCCAGCAGCGGGAGACAGGGGTTGGCCAATGAAAAACTGTTTTTT.

This clonotype was found a few times. The rearrangement uses TRBV25-1 and TRBJ2-4; D might be TRBD1 (5 bases). V lost 5 bases and J lost 0, with 14 bases in between. The CDR3 contains 16 residues. The germline V gene has CDR1 MGHDK and CDR2 SYGVNS. The CDR3 DNA sequence: TGTGCCAGCAGTCCAGGGTGGGGTCTAGCCAAAAACATTCAGTACTTC. This gives the protein CASSPGWGLAKNIQYF.

This clonotype was seen many times. The gene calls are TRBV20-1 and TRBJ2-3; possibly TRBD1 or TRBD2 for D (5 bases each). This CDR3 is built from 13 residues. The V and J ends lost 6 bases and 1 base respectively, with 11 bases between them. CDR1 and CDR2 from the germline V gene are DFQATT and SNEGSKA (reference sequence). Written as DNA, the CDR3 is TGCAGTGCCAGGGACGGCCGCACAGATACGCAGTATTTT. Its translation is CSARDGRTDTQYF.

The V gene is TRBV18, the J gene TRBJ2-1, with 11 bases identical to TRBD2. From germline, CDR1 is KGHSH and CDR2 LQKENI. V lost 0 bases, J lost 9 bases, and 4 bases stayed unmatched. CDR3 size: 15 residues. CDR3 amino acids: CASSPPGLADLEQFF. The CDR3 coding sequence is TGTGCCAGCTCACCACCGGGACTAGCGGACCTTGAGCAGTTCTTC.

This chain links TRBV13 with TRBJ2-7, with 8 bases identical to TRBD2. The V gene end was trimmed by 7 bases and the J gene end by 1 base; junction bases not matched to a gene: 3. The CDR3 is 13 residues long. CDR1 and CDR2 (germline): PRHDT, FYEKMQ (reference sequence). CDR3 bases: TGTGCCAGCACGGCGGGAGGTTCCTACGAGCAGTACTTC. Translating it yields CASTAGGSYEQYF.

The rearrangement links TRBV29-1 to TRBJ2-1; 8 nucleotides match TRBD2. The junction had 13 bases not matched to a gene; V was cut back by 3 bases and J by 9 bases. Germline V lookup: CDR1 SQVTM, CDR2 ANQGSEA. This CDR3 contains 15 residues. The CDR3 protein is CSVDPGGGSGTEQFF. The CDR3 bases are TGCAGCGTTGATCCAGGTGGAGGTAGCGGGACTGAGCAGTTCTTC.

The V and J genes are TRBV7-9 and TRBJ2-3, with D possibly being TRBD1 (5 bases). Looked up from germline, CDR1 is SEHNR and CDR2 is FQNEAQ (reference sequence). This CDR3 is 15 amino acids long. The V and J ends lost 3 bases and 2 bases respectively, with 12 bases between them. The chain's CDR3 is CASSFDQGFTDTQYF. The CDR3 DNA follows: TGTGCCAGCAGCTTCGACCAGGGTTTCACAGATACGCAGTATTTT.

The gene calls are TRBV11-2 and TRBJ1-2; no firm D call. V was cut by 2 bases and J by 3 bases, with 10 bases left in between. Germline V gives CDR1 SGHAT, CDR2 FQNNGV. This CDR3 contains 14 residues. As DNA, the CDR3 is TGTGCCAGCAGCTTAAGAGGGAGCTACTATGGCTACACCTTC. The encoded protein is CASSLRGSYYGYTF.

This chain connects TRBV29-1 to TRBJ2-5; 11 nucleotides agree with TRBD2. CDR3 length: 14 residues. CDR1 is SQVTM and CDR2 is ANQGSEA in the germline V gene. V lost 3 bases to trimming and J lost 11 bases; unmatched junction nucleotides: 11. The CDR3 protein is CSVDLAGGRGEQYF. The CDR3, as DNA: TGCAGCGTTGACCTAGCGGGAGGACGGGGTGAGCAGTACTTC.

The V gene is TRBV20-1, the J gene TRBJ1-6; D remains ambiguous. The CDR3 sequence is 14 residues long. V lost 1 base and J lost 7, with 11 bases in between. The germline CDR1 and CDR2 sequences are DFQATT and SNEGSKA (reference sequence). The CDR3 bases are TGCAGTGCTAGAGCCCGGTTCCACAATTCACCCCTCCACTTT. Translation: CSARARFHNSPLHF.

CDR3 sequence: CASSLKSRQKIYEQYV. CDR3 bases: TGTGCCAGCAGCTTAAAGTCCCGACAGAAGATCTACGAGCAGTACGTC. The chain links TRBV7-8 to TRBJ2-7; a weak D match, TRBD1 (5 bases). Germline loops: CDR1 SGHVS, CDR2 FQNEAQ. V was shortened by 2 bases and J by 3 bases, with 17 bases between the two germline ends. This CDR3 is 16 amino acids long.

The chain employs TRBV24-1 and TRBJ2-5; D unresolved. Germline-derived CDR1 and CDR2 are KGHDR and SFDVKD. Trimming shortened V by 4 bases and J by 1 base, and 12 bases separated the two germline ends. This CDR3 is built from 15 residues. Here the CDR3 DNA reads TGTGCCACCAGTGACCCTAGATTAGCCCAAGAGACCCAGTACTTC. It specifies CATSDPRLAQETQYF.

This clonotype was seen many times. CDR3 nucleotide sequence: TGTGCCAGCAGTTACTCTTGGGGTTCCTACGAGCAGTACTTC. Protein sequence: CASSYSWGSYEQYF. This chain uses TRBV6-5 with TRBJ2-7; D gene uncertain. CDR1 MNHEY and CDR2 SVGAGI come from the germline V gene. The V gene lost 0 bases and the J gene lost 1 base, with 7 bases spanning the gap. The CDR3 consists of 14 residues.

In its sample, this clonotype was seen once. The chain couples TRBV9 to TRBJ2-7; D perhaps matches TRBD2 (6 bases). The V gene lost 3 bases and the J gene lost 6 bases, with 16 bases spanning the gap. From germline, CDR1 is SGDLS and CDR2 YYNGEE. This CDR3 spans 14 amino acids. CDR3 nucleotides: TGTGCCAGCAGCGCCCTGGGGACTTCCCTCGAGCAGTACTTC. Translated: CASSALGTSLEQYF.

CDR3 protein: CARTIIYGTGEEETQYF. The CDR3 DNA follows: TGTGCCAGAACCATCATCTATGGGACGGGAGAAGAAGAGACCCAGTACTTC. The chain uses TRBV19 and TRBJ2-5; TRBD2 might be the D (6 bases). The germline V and J ends were trimmed by 9 bases and 3 bases, with 26 bases remaining between them. The CDR3 loop spans 17 amino acids. CDR1 LNHDA and CDR2 SQIVND come from the germline V gene (reference sequence).

The chain combines TRBV20-1 with TRBJ2-3; no clear D gene. The length of the CDR3 is 13 residues. V lost 6 bases, J lost 1 base, and 11 bases lay in between. The germline V gene has CDR1 DFQATT and CDR2 SNEGSKA (reference sequence). CDR3 region: CSAPGRGTDTQYF. The CDR3 nucleotides read TGCAGTGCACCCGGCCGGGGCACAGATACGCAGTATTTT.

Turning to this clonotype: Being one base from a much bigger clone, this may be a read error. The chain carries TRBV28 and TRBJ2-1, with D uncertain. Near its end, the DNA agrees better with TRBJ2-7, so the J call may be wrong. The CDR3 runs 15 residues. From germline, CDR1 is MDHEN and CDR2 SYDVKM. In nucleotides, the CDR3 is TGTGCCAGCAGTTATGACATTAACTCCTACAATGAGCAGTACTTC. Translating it yields CASSYDINSYNEQYF.

The V gene is TRBV3-1, the J gene TRBJ2-4; 11 bases agree with TRBD2. Gene TRBJ2-5 matches the end of the DNA better, so the J call may be wrong. Germline CDR1 LGHDT, CDR2 YNNKEL (reference sequence). The CDR3 contains 16 residues. Written as DNA, the CDR3 is TGTGCCAGCAGCCTTAGCGGGAGGGCCTTCTCGAGGACCCAGTACTTC. Its translation is CASSLSGRAFSRTQYF.

This chain joins TRBV6-5 and TRBJ2-7, with 7 bases matching TRBD2. Germline V gene sequence: CDR1 MNHEY, CDR2 SVGAGI. Germline trimming cut 2 bases from V and 5 bases from J; bases unmatched to any gene: 6. The CDR3 extends over 14 amino acids. This CDR3 reads CASSYVRAGDEQYF. The CDR3, as DNA: TGTGCCAGCAGTTACGTGAGGGCGGGAGACGAGCAGTACTTC.

This clonotype was seen more than once but under ten times. J is TRBJ2-1 and V is TRBV3-1, with 7 bases that match TRBD2. Germline V gives CDR1 LGHDT, CDR2 YNNKEL (reference sequence). Trimming took 4 bases from V and 8 from J; bases not matched to a gene: 11. The CDR3 is 15 amino acids. The CDR3 is CASSLPAGADDEQFF. The CDR3 bases are TGTGCCAGCAGCCTCCCTGCGGGAGCGGACGATGAGCAGTTCTTC.

On this clonotype: With a much larger clone just one base away, this may be a read error. The V and J genes are TRBV4-2 and TRBJ2-5; D unresolved. Germline CDR1 and CDR2: LGHNA and YNFKEQ. The CDR3 consists of 15 residues. CDR3 nucleotide sequence: TGTACCAGCAGCCCACTCTGGCGGCTCCAAGAGACCCAGTACTTC. It specifies CTSSPLWRLQETQYF.

J is TRBJ2-7 and V is TRBV27; 7 bases are shared with TRBD1. The CDR3 runs to 14 residues. Germline values: CDR1 MNHEY, CDR2 SMNVEV (reference sequence). The J segment lost 1 base and the V segment lost 7 bases, leaving 7 bases of the junction unmatched. CDR3 coding DNA: TGTGCCAGCAAAAGAGGGACAGAGTCCTACGAGCAGTACTTC. This sequence encodes CASKRGTESYEQYF.

This clonotype is a singleton in its sample. The chain combines TRBV10-3 with TRBJ2-5; 8 nucleotides match TRBD1. The CDR3 runs to 15 residues. J lost 11 bases, V lost 6 bases, and 17 bases had no gene match. Looked up from germline, CDR1 is ENHRY and CDR2 is SYGVKD. In DNA, the CDR3 is TGTGCCATCAGCCCGTCGCGAGGACAGGGCAATGAGCAGTACTTC. Translating gives CAISPSRGQGNEQYF.

The table lists this clonotype with a few counts. V and J are TRBV10-3 and TRBJ2-7; D is tentatively TRBD1 or TRBD2 (5 bases each). This CDR3 comprises 16 residues. Trimming shortened V by 2 bases and J by 7 bases, and 21 bases separated the two germline ends. Germline CDR1 is ENHRY and CDR2 is SYGVKD. The CDR3 bases are TGTGCCATCAGTGAGCCTTCACCGGGACGATGGGGGGAGCAGTACTTC. It codes for CAISEPSPGRWGEQYF.

The CDR3 protein is CASSPRTGESTDTQYF. DNA for the CDR3: TGTGCCAGCAGTCCCCGGACAGGGGAGAGCACAGATACGCAGTATTTT. J is TRBJ2-3 and V is TRBV12-3 or TRBV12-4; 9 bases align to TRBD1. The J segment lost 0 bases and the V segment lost 5 bases, leaving 6 bases of the junction unmatched. The CDR3 has 16 amino acids.